The clone carrying this T cell receptor (beta chain) was detected many times. Antigen specificity is unknown. Uncontrolled infection, other autoimmune disease, pregnancy or lactation barred patients from enrollment. This entry is derived from a study of T cells in Graves' hyperthyroidism and ophthalmopathy. Whole-study results and caveats: With a median lead of 6.5 months before onset, the model predicted ophthalmopathy. Blood also carried most thyroid clonotypes expanded above 0.001. Separating ophthalmopathy from stable hyperthyroidism was achieved by a 13 V-J model.

V was trimmed by 6 bases and J by 2 bases, leaving 4 bases between them. Germline CDR1 and CDR2: SNHLY and FYNNEI. CDR3 length: 11 residues. RNA transcripts provided the source from which TCR beta CDR3 regions were amplified. The TCR CDR3 first-round RT-PCR relied on the HTBI primer set. TCRdb re-called the multiplex PCR reads with MiXCR, one entry per CDR3 protein. The sample contains 490,000 or so distinct CDR3 sequences, 46% of which appear only once. This TCR came from an adult woman with Graves' disease, either hyperthyroidism or ophthalmopathy (not recorded which). The chain carries TRBV2 and TRBJ1-1, with D unresolved. Sequencing input: peripheral blood or thyroid tissue (not recorded which). For the CDR3, the DNA is TGTGCCAGCAGGCCCAACACTGAAGCTTTCTTT. Translation: CASRPNTEAFF.